The 11 T cell receptor beta chains reported below all come from one sample, sequenced in a study of shared clonotypes between healthy human individuals. Method: immunoSEQ multiplex PCR; TCRdb's copy keeps in-frame clones and lacks some. The sample has roughly 490,000 clones; 79% are singletons. The sequencing sample was made of PBMCs. The receptor source for this set is a woman aged 40 to 50 in good health. Some clones in this sample may be carry-over from other donors' samples.

The chain links TRBV29-1 to TRBJ2-2; D is undetermined. The CDR3 is 13 residues long. From germline, CDR1 is SQVTM and CDR2 ANQGSEA. V lost 3 bases and J lost 1, with 6 bases in between. The CDR3: CSVDFQNTGELFF. For the CDR3, the DNA is TGCAGCGTTGATTTTCAGAACACCGGGGAGCTGTTTTTT.

J is TRBJ1-2 and V is TRBV6-6, with unresolved D. Deletions cut 2 bases from V and 0 bases from J, with 4 bases between. Germline V gene sequence: CDR1 MNHNY, CDR2 SVGAGI (reference sequence). There are 13 residues in the CDR3. CDR3 coding DNA: TGTGCCAGCAGTTACGAATCTAACTATGGCTACACCTTC. Protein product: CASSYESNYGYTF.

The chain employs TRBV7-9 and TRBJ2-2, with a possible D match to TRBD1 (5 bases). The CDR3 is made up of 15 amino acids. Looked up from germline, CDR1 is SEHNR and CDR2 is FQNEAQ (reference sequence). The V gene lost 3 bases and the J gene lost 0 bases, with 8 bases spanning the gap. CDR3 nucleotides: TGTGCCAGCAGCTTGTCGACAGCGAACACCGGGGAGCTGTTTTTT. Translated: CASSLSTANTGELFF.

This clone appeared once. V gene TRBV4-2 combines with J gene TRBJ1-3, with D uncertain. This CDR3 is 16 amino acids long. Germline V gene data show CDR1 as LGHNA and CDR2 as YNFKEQ. The V end lost 1 base, the J end lost 4 bases, and 14 bases lay between the germline ends. As DNA, the CDR3 is TGTGCCAGCAGCCAAGTAAGATCGTGGCAGGGAAACACCATATATTTT. This encodes CASSQVRSWQGNTIYF.

There are a few counts of this clone. The chain joins TRBV16 to TRBJ1-2; weak D call: TRBD1 (5 bases). V lost 2 bases, J lost 7 bases, and 11 bases lay in between. Germline V gene lookup returns CDR1 KGHSY and CDR2 FQNENV. The CDR3 loop spans 13 amino acids. The CDR3 sequence is CASSQGTRSGYTF. As DNA, the CDR3 is TGTGCCAGCAGCCAAGGGACTCGGAGTGGCTACACCTTC. The variable domain in full, with the rest retrieved from reference TRBV16 and TRBJ1-2, is GEEVAQTPKHLVRGEGQKAKLYCAPIKGHSYVFWYQQVLKNEFKFLISFQNENVFDETGMPKERFSAKCLPNSPCSLEIQATKLEDSAVYFCASSQGTRSGYTFGSGTRLTVV.

The J gene is TRBJ1-5, the V gene TRBV28; no clear D gene. Trimming took 3 bases from V and 1 from J, leaving 10 bases between them. The germline V gene has CDR1 MDHEN and CDR2 SYDVKM. The CDR3 is 15 residues long. The CDR3 region is CASSFGRASNQPQHF. For the CDR3, the DNA is TGTGCCAGCAGTTTTGGTAGGGCCAGCAATCAGCCCCAGCATTTT.

The rearrangement joins TRBV5-1 to TRBJ1-3; D gene ambiguous. This CDR3 comprises 15 residues. CDR1 is SGHRS, CDR2 YFSETQ, per germline. Trimming removed 0 bases from V and 4 bases from J, with 11 bases in between. This CDR3 reads CASSLGGLEGNTIYF. CDR3 DNA: TGCGCCAGCAGCTTGGGGGGTTTGGAAGGAAACACCATATATTTT.

This clone was picked up a small number of times. The chain combines TRBV10-3 with TRBJ2-7, with TRBD1 as a possible D gene (5 bases). Germline V gene data show CDR1 as ENHRY and CDR2 as SYGVKD. V lost 0 bases and J 3 bases, leaving 12 bases between the germline ends. This CDR3 has 15 amino acids. Written as DNA, the CDR3 is TGTGCCATCAGTGAGTCGAGTGGGGCGAACTACGAGCAGTACTTC. Residues: CAISESSGANYEQYF.

The chain carries TRBV27 and TRBJ1-5; D is uncertain. There are 15 residues in the CDR3. Per the germline V gene, CDR1 is MNHEY and CDR2 is SMNVEV (reference sequence). Trimming shortened V by 3 bases and J by 7 bases, and 16 bases separated the two germline ends. The CDR3 DNA is TGTGCCAGCAGTTTTTCCGGGCTTACAAGACAGCCCCAGCATTTT. Translated: CASSFSGLTRQPQHF.

This clone has only a few counts. The genes are TRBV7-9 and TRBJ2-3, with TRBD2 matching 16 bases. The V segment lost 6 bases and the J segment 4 bases; nucleotides outside the gene matches: 4. In germline, CDR1 is SEHNR, CDR2 FQNEAQ (reference sequence). CDR3 length: 16 amino acids. CDR3 bases: TGTGCCAGCAGGGGGACTAGCGGGAGGGCCGCAGATACGCAGTATTTT. Translation gives CASRGTSGRAADTQYF.

This clone showed up just a few times. V and J are TRBV18 and TRBJ1-1; 10 bases align to TRBD1. Germline V gene sequence: CDR1 KGHSH, CDR2 LQKENI. Trimming at V came to 3 bases and at J to 3 bases, leaving 7 bases not matched to a gene. The CDR3 is 16 amino acids. The DNA for the CDR3 is TGTGCCAGCTCACCGGGACAGGGGATGGGGTACACTGAAGCTTTCTTT. It specifies CASSPGQGMGYTEAFF.